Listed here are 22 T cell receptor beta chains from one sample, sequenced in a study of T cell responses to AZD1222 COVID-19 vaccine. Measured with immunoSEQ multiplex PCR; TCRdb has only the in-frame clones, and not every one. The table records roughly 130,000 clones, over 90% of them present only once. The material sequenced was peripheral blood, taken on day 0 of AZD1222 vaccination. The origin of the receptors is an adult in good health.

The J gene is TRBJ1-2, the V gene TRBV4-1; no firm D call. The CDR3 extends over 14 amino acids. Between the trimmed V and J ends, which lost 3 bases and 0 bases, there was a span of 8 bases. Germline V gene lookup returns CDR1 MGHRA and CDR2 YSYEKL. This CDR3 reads CASSQVTANYGYTF. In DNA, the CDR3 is TGCGCCAGCAGCCAGGTAACAGCTAACTATGGCTACACCTTC.

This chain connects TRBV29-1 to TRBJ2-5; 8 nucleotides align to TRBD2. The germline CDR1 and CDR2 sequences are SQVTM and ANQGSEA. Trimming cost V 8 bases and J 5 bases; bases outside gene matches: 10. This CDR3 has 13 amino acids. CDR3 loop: CSSTGTSGETQYF. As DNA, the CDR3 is TGCAGCTCTACCGGGACTAGTGGTGAGACCCAGTACTTC.

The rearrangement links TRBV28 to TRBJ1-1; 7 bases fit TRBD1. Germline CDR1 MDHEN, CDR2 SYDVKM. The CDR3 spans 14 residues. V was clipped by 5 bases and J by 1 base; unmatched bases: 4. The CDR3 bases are TGTGCCAGCAGTCCGACAGGGCGGAACACTGAAGCTTTCTTT. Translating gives CASSPTGRNTEAFF.

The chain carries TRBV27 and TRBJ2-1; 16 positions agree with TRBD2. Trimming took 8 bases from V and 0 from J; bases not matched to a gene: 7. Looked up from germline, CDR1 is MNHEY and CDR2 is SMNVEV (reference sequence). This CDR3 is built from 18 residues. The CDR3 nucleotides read TGTGCCAGCGCTTATGGGACTAGCGGGAGGGCCTCCTACAATGAGCAGTTCTTC. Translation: CASAYGTSGRASYNEQFF.

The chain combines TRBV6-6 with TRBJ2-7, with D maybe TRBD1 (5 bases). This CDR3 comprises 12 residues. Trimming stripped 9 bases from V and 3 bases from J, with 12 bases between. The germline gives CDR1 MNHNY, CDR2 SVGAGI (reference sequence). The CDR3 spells CASFDRRYEQYF. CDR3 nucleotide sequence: TGTGCCAGTTTTGACAGACGCTACGAGCAGTACTTC.

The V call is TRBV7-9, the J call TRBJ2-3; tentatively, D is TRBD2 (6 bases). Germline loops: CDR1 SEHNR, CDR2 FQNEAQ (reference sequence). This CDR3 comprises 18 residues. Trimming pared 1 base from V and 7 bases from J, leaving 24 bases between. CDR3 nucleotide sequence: TGTGCCAGCAGCTTAGTTAGTTGGAGGGGACTGACGAGAAATACGCAGTATTTT. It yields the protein CASSLVSWRGLTRNTQYF.

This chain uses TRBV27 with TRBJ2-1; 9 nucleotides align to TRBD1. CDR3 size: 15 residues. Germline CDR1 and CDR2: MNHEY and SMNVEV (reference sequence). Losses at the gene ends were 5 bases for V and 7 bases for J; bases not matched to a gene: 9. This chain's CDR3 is CASSLRPGTGNEQFF. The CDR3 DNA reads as TGTGCCAGCAGTCTACGTCCCGGGACAGGGAATGAGCAGTTCTTC.

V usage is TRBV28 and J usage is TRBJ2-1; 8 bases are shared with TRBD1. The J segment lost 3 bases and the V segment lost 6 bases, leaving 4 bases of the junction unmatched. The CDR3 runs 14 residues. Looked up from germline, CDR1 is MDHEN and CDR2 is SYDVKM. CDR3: CASSSGQDYNEQFF. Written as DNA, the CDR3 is TGTGCCAGCAGCTCGGGACAGGACTACAATGAGCAGTTCTTC. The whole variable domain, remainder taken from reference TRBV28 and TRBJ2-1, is DVKVTQSSRYLVKRTGEKVFLECVQDMDHENMFWYRQDPGLGLRLIYFSYDVKMKEKGDIPEGYSVSREKKERFSLILESASTNQTSMYLCASSSGQDYNEQFFGPGTRLTVL.

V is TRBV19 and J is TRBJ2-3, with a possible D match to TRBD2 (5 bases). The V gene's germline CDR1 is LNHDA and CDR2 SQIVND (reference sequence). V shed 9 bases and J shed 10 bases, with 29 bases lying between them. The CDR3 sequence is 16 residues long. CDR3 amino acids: CASTGNSGLFSEAQYF. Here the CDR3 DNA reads TGTGCCAGCACGGGGAATTCCGGCCTATTTAGTGAGGCGCAGTATTTT.

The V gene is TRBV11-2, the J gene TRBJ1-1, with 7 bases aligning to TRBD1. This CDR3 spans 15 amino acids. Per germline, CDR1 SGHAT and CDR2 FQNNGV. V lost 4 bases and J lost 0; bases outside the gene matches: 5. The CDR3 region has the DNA TGTGCCAGCAGCTACGGACAGGTCATGAACACTGAAGCTTTCTTT. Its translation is CASSYGQVMNTEAFF.

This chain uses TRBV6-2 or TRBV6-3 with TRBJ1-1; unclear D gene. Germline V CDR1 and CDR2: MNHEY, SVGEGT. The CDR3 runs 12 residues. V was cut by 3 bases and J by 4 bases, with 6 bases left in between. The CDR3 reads CASSYGITEAFF. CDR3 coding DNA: TGTGCCAGCAGTTATGGAATCACTGAAGCTTTCTTT.

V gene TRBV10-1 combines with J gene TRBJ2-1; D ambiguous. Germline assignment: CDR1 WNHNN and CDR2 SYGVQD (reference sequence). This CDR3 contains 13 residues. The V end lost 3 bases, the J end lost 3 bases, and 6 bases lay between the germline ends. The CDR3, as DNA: TGCGCCAGCAGTGAATACTACTACAATGAGCAGTTCTTC. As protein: CASSEYYYNEQFF.

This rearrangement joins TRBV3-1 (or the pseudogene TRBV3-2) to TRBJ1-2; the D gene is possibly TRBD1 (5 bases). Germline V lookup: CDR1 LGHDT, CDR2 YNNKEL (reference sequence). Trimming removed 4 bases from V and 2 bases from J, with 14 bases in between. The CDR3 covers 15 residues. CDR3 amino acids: CASSPQGPGNYGYTF. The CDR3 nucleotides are TGTGCCAGCAGCCCCCAGGGACCCGGAAACTATGGCTACACCTTC.

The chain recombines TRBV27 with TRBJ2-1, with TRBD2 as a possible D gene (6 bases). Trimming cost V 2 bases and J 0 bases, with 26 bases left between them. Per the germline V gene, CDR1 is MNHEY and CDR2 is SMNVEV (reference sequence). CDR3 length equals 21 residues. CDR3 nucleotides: TGTGCCAGCAGTTTAAGAGGGGCGGGGTGGTCGCGGGAAGACTCCTACAATGAGCAGTTCTTC. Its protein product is CASSLRGAGWSREDSYNEQFF.

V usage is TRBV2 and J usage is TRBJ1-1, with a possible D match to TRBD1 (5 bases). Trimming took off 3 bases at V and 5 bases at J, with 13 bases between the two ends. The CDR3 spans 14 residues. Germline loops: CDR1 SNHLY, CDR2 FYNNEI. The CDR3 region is CASSENGGRTEAFF. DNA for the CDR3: TGTGCCAGCAGTGAGAACGGGGGAAGAACTGAAGCTTTCTTT.

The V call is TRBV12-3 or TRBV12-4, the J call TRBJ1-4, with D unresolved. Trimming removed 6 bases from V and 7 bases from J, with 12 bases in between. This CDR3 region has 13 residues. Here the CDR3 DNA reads TGTGCCAGCAGAAAGACGACGAGTGAAAAACTGTTTTTT. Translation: CASRKTTSEKLFF.

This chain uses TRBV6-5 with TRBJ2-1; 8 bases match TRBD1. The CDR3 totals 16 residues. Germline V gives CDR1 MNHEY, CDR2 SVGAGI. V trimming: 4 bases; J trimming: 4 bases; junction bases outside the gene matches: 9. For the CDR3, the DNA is TGTGCCAGCAGTTCCAGCTCCACAGGGGGGTACAATGAGCAGTTCTTC. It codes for CASSSSSTGGYNEQFF.

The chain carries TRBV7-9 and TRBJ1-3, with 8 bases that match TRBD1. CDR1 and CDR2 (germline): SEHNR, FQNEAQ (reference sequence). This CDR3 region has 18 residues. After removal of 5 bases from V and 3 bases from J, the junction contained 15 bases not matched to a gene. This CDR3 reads CASSMGDAGTGFGNTIYF. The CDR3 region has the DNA TGTGCCAGCAGCATGGGGGATGCCGGGACAGGCTTTGGAAACACCATATATTTT.

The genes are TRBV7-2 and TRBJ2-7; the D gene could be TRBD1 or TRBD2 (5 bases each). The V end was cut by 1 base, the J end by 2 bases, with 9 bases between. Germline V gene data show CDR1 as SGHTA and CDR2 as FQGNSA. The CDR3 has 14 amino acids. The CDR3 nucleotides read TGTGCCAGCAGCTTAGGTGGGGGTGCCTACGAGCAGTACTTC. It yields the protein CASSLGGGAYEQYF.

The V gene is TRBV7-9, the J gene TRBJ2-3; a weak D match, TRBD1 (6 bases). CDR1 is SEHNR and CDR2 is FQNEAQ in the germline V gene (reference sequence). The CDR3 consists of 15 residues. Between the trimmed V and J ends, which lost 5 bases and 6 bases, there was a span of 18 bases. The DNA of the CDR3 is TGTGCCAGCAGCGAGACAGGTGGGGCACCTGATACGCAGTATTTT. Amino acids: CASSETGGAPDTQYF.

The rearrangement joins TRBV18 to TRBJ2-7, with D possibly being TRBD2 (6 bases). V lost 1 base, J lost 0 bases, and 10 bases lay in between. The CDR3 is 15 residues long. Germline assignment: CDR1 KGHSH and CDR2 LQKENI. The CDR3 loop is CASSPQEGSSYEQYF. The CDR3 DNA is TGTGCCAGCTCACCACAGGAGGGGAGCTCCTACGAGCAGTACTTC.

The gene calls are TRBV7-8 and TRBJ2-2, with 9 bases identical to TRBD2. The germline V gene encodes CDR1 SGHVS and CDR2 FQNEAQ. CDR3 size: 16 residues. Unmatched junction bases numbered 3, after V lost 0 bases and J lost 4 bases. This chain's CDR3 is CASSLAGGRATGELFF. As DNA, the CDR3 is TGTGCCAGCAGCTTAGCGGGCGGGAGGGCCACCGGGGAGCTGTTTTTT.